The clone carrying this T cell receptor beta chain was counted only a few times. Its antigen is not known. This same CDR3 is encoded by further DNA sequences in the sample. Only in-frame clones appear in the TCRdb table, and some are missing; sequencing was by immunoSEQ multiplex PCR. The table has more than 60,000 clones, 80% to 90% seen once. This sample is part of a study of OX40 agonist ivuxolimab in advanced cancers. General study findings and limits: CD8+ T cells showed, on average, more clonal expansion than CD4+ cells.

Germline-derived CDR1 and CDR2 are SEHNR and FQNEAQ (reference sequence). Trimming pared 0 bases from V and 1 base from J, leaving 6 bases between. The CDR3 totals 14 residues. Sequenced here: CD4+ or CD8+ T cells sorted from blood, sampled in a trial of the OX40 agonist ivuxolimab. V and J are TRBV7-9 and TRBJ1-1; D may be TRBD1 (5 bases). This sequence originates from an adult with an advanced solid tumor such as melanoma, head and neck, liver or kidney cancer. CDR3: CASSLAGTNTEAFF. The CDR3 DNA is TGTGCCAGCAGCTTAGCGGGGACGAACACTGAAGCTTTCTTT. The whole variable domain, filled in from reference TRBV7-9 and TRBJ1-1, reads DTGVSQNPRHKITKRGQNVTFRCDPISEHNRLYWYRQTLGQGPEFLTYFQNEAQLEKSRLLSDRFSAERPKGSFSTLEIQRTEQGDSAMYLCASSLAGTNTEAFFGQGTRLTVV.